Following are 17 T cell receptor beta chains from one sample sequenced in a study of T cells in Graves' hyperthyroidism and ophthalmopathy. The TCR beta CDR3 regions underwent amplification using RNA transcripts as the source. Researchers ran a first-round RT-PCR on the TCR CDR3 using the HTBI primer set. Via MiXCR, TCRdb re-called the multiplex PCR reads, giving one row per CDR3 protein. The table includes a few hundred thousand distinct CDR3 sequences, around 16% detected once. Sequenced input: blood. All receptors derive from a woman aged 40-49 years with Graves' ophthalmopathy.

The sample holds a few counts of this clonotype. The chain combines TRBV3-1 with TRBJ1-3; TRBD1 might be the D (6 bases). CDR3 length: 16 amino acids. CDR1 is LGHDT and CDR2 is YNNKEL in the germline V gene (reference sequence). The V end lost 1 base, the J end lost 1 base, and 11 bases lay between the germline ends. The CDR3 DNA reads TGTGCCAGCAGCCAAGGGGCGGGGGCGTCTGGAAACACCATATATTTT. Protein: CASSQGAGASGNTIYF.

The V and J genes are TRBV27 and TRBJ2-7; D may match TRBD1 or TRBD2 (6 bases each). Germline-derived CDR1 and CDR2 are MNHEY and SMNVEV (reference sequence). The CDR3 has 14 amino acids. Trimming removed 4 bases from V and 3 bases from J, with 13 bases in between. The DNA for the CDR3 is TGTGCCAGCAGTTGGGGCGGGACAAACTACGAGCAGTACTTC. It codes for CASSWGGTNYEQYF.

This clonotype has ten or more counts. The V call is TRBV5-1, the J call TRBJ2-1, with 12 bases matching TRBD2. Germline V gene sequence: CDR1 SGHRS, CDR2 YFSETQ. J gave up 5 bases and V 4 bases, and 4 bases lay outside the gene matches. This CDR3 has 15 residues. CDR3 sequence: CASSPLAGGNNEQFF. The CDR3 bases are TGCGCCAGCAGCCCCCTAGCGGGAGGGAACAATGAGCAGTTCTTC. Together with reference TRBV5-1 and TRBJ2-1, the CDR3 gives the full variable domain: KAGVTQTPRYLIKTRGQQVTLSCSPISGHRSVSWYQQTPGQGLQFLFEYFSETQRNKGNFPGRFSGRQFSNSRSEMNVSTLELGDSALYLCASSPLAGGNNEQFFGPGTRLTVL.

The gene calls are TRBV18 and TRBJ2-2, with 7 bases lining up with TRBD2. V lost 3 bases to trimming and J lost 3 bases; unmatched junction nucleotides: 7. The CDR3 is made up of 16 amino acids. Germline values: CDR1 KGHSH, CDR2 LQKENI. The DNA of the CDR3 is TGTGCCAGCTCACCGCGGAGGGCGGGAGACACCGGGGAGCTGTTTTTT. Its translation is CASSPRRAGDTGELFF.

At least ten counts were recorded for this clonotype. The V and J genes are TRBV6-1 and TRBJ1-1; 7 bases are a match to TRBD1. Trimming cost V 5 bases and J 2 bases; bases outside gene matches: 14. CDR1 is MNHNS, CDR2 SASEGT, per germline. This CDR3 contains 17 residues. This chain's CDR3 is CASSRGQPAGPNTEAFF. The CDR3, as DNA: TGTGCCAGCAGTCGGGGACAGCCAGCCGGACCTAACACTGAAGCTTTCTTT.

The chain is built from TRBV2 and TRBJ1-3, with 9 nucleotides matching TRBD1. The CDR3 covers 15 residues. Germline loops: CDR1 SNHLY, CDR2 FYNNEI. J lost 2 bases, V lost 7 bases, and 6 bases had no gene match. The CDR3 nucleotides are TGTGCCAGCAAATTACAGGGGGCCCCTGGAAACACCATATATTTT. It translates to CASKLQGAPGNTIYF.

About this clonotype itself: This may stem from a read error, because a much larger clone lies one nucleotide away. V gene TRBV20-1 combines with J gene TRBJ2-7, with 9 bases identical to TRBD1. J was trimmed by 7 bases and V by 7 bases; bases with no gene match: 14. This CDR3 contains 14 residues. Germline CDR1 is DFQATT and CDR2 is SNEGSKA (reference sequence). The CDR3: CSVASGTGLGEQYF. DNA for the CDR3: TGCAGTGTAGCCTCCGGGACAGGGTTAGGTGAGCAGTACTTC.

This clonotype was observed at least ten times. The chain uses TRBV15 and TRBJ2-1; TRBD2 agrees at 8 bases. Germline values: CDR1 LNHNV, CDR2 YYDKDF (reference sequence). CDR3 length: 17 amino acids. V lost 2 bases to trimming and J lost 8 bases; unmatched junction nucleotides: 14. The CDR3 DNA is TGTGCCACCAGCAGACCGATGAAGTTAGCGGGGACCCATGAGCAGTTCTTC. Translating it yields CATSRPMKLAGTHEQFF.

On this clonotype: This may be a read error, as it is one base from a much larger clone. The chain recombines TRBV20-1 with TRBJ2-7, with a possible D match to TRBD1 (6 bases). The CDR3 runs to 15 residues. The germline V and J ends were trimmed by 3 bases and 1 base, with 16 bases remaining between them. Germline CDR1 and CDR2: DFQATT and SNEGSKA (reference sequence). The CDR3 DNA reads as TGCAGTGCTAGTCTTCCGTCAGGGGCTTCCTACGAGCAGTACTTC. As protein: CSASLPSGASYEQYF.

Ten or more counts support this clonotype. The V call is TRBV7-3, the J call TRBJ2-1; TRBD2 matches 9 bases. Unmatched junction bases numbered 6, after V lost 5 bases and J lost 1 base. Germline V gene lookup returns CDR1 SGHTA and CDR2 FQGTGA. CDR3 length equals 16 residues. CDR3 protein: CASSATTSGSYNEQFF. The CDR3 bases are TGTGCCAGCAGCGCCACGACTAGCGGTTCCTACAATGAGCAGTTCTTC.

This clonotype showed up many times. The chain's CDR3 is CASSWAAGGRANEQFF. CDR3 sequence (DNA): TGTGCCAGCAGCTGGGCAGCTGGCGGGAGGGCGAATGAGCAGTTCTTC. The chain joins TRBV7-3 to TRBJ2-1, with 9 bases fitting TRBD2. The CDR3 spans 16 residues. Germline V gives CDR1 SGHTA, CDR2 FQGTGA. V trimming: 4 bases; J trimming: 7 bases; junction bases outside the gene matches: 11.

This clonotype has more than one count but fewer than ten. This rearrangement joins TRBV14 to TRBJ2-3, with 10 bases that match TRBD2. This CDR3 spans 19 amino acids. V lost 1 base and J lost 1; bases outside the gene matches: 11. Germline loops: CDR1 SGHDN, CDR2 FVKESK. CDR3 coding DNA: TGTGCCAGCAGCCAAGCCATTCTACCCCTAGCGGGGGGCACAGATACGCAGTATTTT. Translation: CASSQAILPLAGGTDTQYF.

CDR3 bases: TGTGCCAGCAGTAAGACAGGGAGTGGCTACACCTTC. Protein sequence: CASSKTGSGYTF. The chain employs TRBV12-3 or TRBV12-4 and TRBJ1-2; TRBD1 agrees at 7 bases. This CDR3 contains 12 residues. The J segment lost 7 bases and the V segment lost 5 bases, leaving 4 bases of the junction unmatched.

Concerning this clonotype itself: A much larger clone sits a single nucleotide away, making a read error possible. The genes are TRBV28 and TRBJ2-7; D remains ambiguous. This CDR3 region has 11 residues. The germline V gene has CDR1 MDHEN and CDR2 SYDVKM. This chain's CDR3 is CASRANYEQCF. CDR3 DNA: TGTGCCAGCAGAGCCAATTACGAGCAGTGCTTC.

This clonotype was observed a few times. Written as DNA, the CDR3 is TGTGCCAGCTCGGGACAGGGAAGCTACACCTTC. It encodes CASSGQGSYTF. V usage is TRBV18 and J usage is TRBJ1-2; TRBD1 matches 9 bases. This CDR3 is built from 11 residues. Germline V CDR1 and CDR2: KGHSH, LQKENI. V dropped 6 bases and J dropped 9; count of bases not matched to a gene: 2.

This clonotype was counted ten times or more. The chain couples TRBV5-1 to TRBJ1-2, with TRBD1 matching 8 bases. Germline V gene data show CDR1 as SGHRS and CDR2 as YFSETQ. The CDR3 runs 14 residues. V shed 0 bases and J 7 bases; nucleotides not matched to a gene: 5. CDR3 sequence reads: CASSLGQGPFGYTF. The CDR3, as DNA: TGCGCCAGCAGCTTGGGACAGGGGCCTTTTGGCTACACCTTC.

This clonotype was seen at least ten times. CDR3 nucleotide sequence: TGTGCCAGCAGTAAAGAGGGGGGCTCCTACAATGAGCAGTTCTTC. It yields the protein CASSKEGGSYNEQFF. The gene calls are TRBV12-3 or TRBV12-4 and TRBJ2-1; D possibly matches TRBD1 or TRBD2 (6 bases each). Deletions cut 5 bases from V and 0 bases from J, with 11 bases between. The CDR3 length is 15 residues.